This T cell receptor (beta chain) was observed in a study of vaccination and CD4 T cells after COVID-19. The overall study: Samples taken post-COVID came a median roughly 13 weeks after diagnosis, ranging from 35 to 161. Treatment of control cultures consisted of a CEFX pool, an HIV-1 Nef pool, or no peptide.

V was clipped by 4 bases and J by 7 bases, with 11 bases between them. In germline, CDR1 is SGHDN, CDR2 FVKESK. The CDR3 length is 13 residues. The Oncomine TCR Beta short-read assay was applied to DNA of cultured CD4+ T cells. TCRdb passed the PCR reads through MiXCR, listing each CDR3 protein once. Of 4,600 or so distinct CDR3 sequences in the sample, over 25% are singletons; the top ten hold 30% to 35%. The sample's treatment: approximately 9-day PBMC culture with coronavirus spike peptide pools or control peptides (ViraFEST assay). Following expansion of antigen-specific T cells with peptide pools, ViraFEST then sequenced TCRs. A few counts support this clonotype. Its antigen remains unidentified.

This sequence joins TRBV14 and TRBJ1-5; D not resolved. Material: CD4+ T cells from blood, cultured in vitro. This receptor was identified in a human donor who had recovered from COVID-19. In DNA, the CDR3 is TGTGCCAGCAGCCCCCCCAAGAGACAGCCCCAGCATTTT. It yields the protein CASSPPKRQPQHF.